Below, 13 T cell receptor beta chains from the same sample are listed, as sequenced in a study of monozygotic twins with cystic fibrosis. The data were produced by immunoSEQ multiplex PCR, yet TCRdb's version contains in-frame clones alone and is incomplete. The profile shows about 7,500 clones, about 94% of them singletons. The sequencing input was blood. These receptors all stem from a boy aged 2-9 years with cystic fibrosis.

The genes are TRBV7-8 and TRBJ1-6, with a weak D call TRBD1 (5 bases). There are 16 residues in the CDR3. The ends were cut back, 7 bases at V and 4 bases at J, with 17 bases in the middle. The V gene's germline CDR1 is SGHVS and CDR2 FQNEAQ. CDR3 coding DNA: TGTGCCAGCACGGGGCTTTCTTTTGATTATAATTCACCCCTCCACTTT. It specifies CASTGLSFDYNSPLHF.

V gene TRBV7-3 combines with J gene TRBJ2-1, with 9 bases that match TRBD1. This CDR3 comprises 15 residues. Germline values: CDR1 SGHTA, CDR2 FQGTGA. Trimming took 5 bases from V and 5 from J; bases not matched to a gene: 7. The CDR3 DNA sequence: TGTGCCAGCAGCCCACAGGGGGCCTTTGACAATGAGCAGTTCTTC. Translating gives CASSPQGAFDNEQFF.

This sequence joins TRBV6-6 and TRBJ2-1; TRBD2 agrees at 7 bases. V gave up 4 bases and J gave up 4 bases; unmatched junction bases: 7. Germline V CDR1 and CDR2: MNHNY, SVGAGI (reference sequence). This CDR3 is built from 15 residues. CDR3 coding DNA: TGTGCCAGCAGTTCGTCCTGGGGGGGATACAATGAGCAGTTCTTC. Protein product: CASSSSWGGYNEQFF.

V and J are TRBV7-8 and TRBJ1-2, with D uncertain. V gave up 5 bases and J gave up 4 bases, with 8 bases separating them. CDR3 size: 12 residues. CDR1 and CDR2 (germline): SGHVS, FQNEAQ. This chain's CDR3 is CASSDTSYGYTF. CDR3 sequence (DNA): TGTGCCAGCAGCGATACATCCTATGGCTACACCTTC.

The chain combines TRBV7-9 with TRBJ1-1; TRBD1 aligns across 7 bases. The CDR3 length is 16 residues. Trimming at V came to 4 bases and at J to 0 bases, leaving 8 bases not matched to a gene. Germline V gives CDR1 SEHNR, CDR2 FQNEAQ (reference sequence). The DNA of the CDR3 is TGTGCCAGCAGCTCCCAGACAGGGTTGTTGAACACTGAAGCTTTCTTT. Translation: CASSSQTGLLNTEAFF.

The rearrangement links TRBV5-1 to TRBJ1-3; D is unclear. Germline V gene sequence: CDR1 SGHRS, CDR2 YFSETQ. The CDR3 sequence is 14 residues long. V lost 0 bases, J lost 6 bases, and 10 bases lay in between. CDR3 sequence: CASSLGSLENTIYF. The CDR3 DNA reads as TGCGCCAGCAGCTTGGGTTCACTCGAAAACACCATATATTTT.

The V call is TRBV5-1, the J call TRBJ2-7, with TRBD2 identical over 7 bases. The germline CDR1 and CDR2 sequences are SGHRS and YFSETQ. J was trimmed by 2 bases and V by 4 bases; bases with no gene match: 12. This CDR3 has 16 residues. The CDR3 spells CASSAGIGAGTYEQYF. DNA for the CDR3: TGCGCCAGCAGCGCTGGGATCGGAGCGGGAACCTACGAGCAGTACTTC.

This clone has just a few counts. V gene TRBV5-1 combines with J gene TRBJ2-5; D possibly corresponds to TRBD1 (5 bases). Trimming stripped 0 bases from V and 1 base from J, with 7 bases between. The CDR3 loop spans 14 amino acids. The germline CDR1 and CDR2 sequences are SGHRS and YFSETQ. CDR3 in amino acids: CASSLVRGQETQYF. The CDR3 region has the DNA TGCGCCAGCAGCTTGGTAAGGGGCCAAGAGACCCAGTACTTC.

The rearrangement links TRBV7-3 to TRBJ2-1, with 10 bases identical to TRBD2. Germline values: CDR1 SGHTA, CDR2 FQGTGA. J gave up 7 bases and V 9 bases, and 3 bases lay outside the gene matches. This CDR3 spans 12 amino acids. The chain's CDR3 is CASSSGGNEQFF. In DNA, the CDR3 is TGTGCCAGTTCTAGCGGGGGAAATGAGCAGTTCTTC.

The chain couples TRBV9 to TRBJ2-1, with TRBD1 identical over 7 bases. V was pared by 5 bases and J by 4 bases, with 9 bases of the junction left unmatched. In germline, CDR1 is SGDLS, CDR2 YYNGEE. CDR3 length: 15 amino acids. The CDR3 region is CASRPQPGQYNEQFF. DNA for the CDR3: TGTGCCAGCAGACCTCAGCCGGGACAGTACAATGAGCAGTTCTTC.

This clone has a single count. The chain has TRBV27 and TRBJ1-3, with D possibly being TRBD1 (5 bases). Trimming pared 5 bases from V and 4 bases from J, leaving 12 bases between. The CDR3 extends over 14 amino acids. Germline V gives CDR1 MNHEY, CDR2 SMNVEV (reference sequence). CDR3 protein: CASSPGSRGNTIYF. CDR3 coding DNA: TGTGCCAGCAGTCCAGGGAGTAGGGGAAACACCATATATTTT.

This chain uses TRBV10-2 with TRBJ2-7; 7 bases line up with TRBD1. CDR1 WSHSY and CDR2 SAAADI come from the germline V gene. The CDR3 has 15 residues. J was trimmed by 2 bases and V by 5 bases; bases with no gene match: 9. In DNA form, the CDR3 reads TGCGCCAGCAGTCCACTCCGGGACAGAGCCTACGAGCAGTACTTC. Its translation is CASSPLRDRAYEQYF.

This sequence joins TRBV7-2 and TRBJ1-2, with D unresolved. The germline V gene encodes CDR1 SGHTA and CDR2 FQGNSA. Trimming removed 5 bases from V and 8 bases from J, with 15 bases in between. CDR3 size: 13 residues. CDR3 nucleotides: TGTGCCAGCAGCCCCCTGGAGGGTTTCGGCTACACCTTC. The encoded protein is CASSPLEGFGYTF.